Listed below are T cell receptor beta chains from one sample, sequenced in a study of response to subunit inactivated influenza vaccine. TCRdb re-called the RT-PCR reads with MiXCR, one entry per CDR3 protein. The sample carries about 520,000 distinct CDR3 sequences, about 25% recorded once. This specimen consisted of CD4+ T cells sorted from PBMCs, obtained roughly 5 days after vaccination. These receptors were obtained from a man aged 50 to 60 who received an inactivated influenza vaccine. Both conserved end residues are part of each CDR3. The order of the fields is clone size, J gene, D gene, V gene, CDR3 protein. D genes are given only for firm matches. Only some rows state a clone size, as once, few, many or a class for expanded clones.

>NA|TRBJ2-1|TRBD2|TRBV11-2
CASSYRRLAVYNEQFF
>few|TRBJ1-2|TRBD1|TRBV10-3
CATRRQGRNYGYTF
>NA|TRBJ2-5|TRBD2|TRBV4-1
CASSQDFRGVQETQYF
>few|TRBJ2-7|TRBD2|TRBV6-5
CASSYDGGSPHEQYF
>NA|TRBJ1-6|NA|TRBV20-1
CSARDWQGKSPLHF
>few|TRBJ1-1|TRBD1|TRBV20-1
CSATEGTGRAFF
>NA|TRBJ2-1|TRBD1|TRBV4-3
CASSPGQGHLIEQFF
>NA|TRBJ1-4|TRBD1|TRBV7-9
CASSGGQYNEKLFF
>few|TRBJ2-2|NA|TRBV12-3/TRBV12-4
CASSPLGIGELFF
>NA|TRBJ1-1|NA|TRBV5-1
CASSLGQGGSEAFF
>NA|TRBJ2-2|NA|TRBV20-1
CSAHATVNTGELFF
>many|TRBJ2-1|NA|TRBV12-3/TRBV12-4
CASSLSYEQFF
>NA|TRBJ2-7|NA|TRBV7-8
CASSLVRGREYEQYF
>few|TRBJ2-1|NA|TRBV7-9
CASSPTMTGLSYNEQFF
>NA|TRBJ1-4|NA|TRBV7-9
CASRSKDRLNEKLFF
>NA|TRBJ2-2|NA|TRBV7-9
CASSRVGGELFF
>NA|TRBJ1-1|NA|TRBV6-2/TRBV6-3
CASSYPTVLNTEAFF
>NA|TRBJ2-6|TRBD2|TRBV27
CASGIRGRVSGANVLTF
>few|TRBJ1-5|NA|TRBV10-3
CAISEGDSNQPQHF
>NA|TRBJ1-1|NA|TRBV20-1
CSGTRGLNTEAFF
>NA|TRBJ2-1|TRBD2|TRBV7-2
CASSLPGGYNEQFF
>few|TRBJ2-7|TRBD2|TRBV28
CASRLAGVSYEQYF
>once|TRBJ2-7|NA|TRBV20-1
CSARKTGTYEQYF
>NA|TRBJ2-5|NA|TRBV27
CASSRRREWPETQYF
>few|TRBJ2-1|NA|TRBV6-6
CASSKFDEQFF
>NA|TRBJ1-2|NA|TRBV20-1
CSAHGRNYGYTF
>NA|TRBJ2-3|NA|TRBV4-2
CASSQGSSSTDTQYF
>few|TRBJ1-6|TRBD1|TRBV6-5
CASSYAGQGGSPLHF